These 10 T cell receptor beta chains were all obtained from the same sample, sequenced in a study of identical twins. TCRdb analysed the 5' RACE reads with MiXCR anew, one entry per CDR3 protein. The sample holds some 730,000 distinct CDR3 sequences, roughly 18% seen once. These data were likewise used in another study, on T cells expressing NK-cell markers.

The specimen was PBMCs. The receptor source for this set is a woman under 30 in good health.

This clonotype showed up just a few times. The CDR3 here is CAISAGGPYEQYF. The CDR3 DNA reads TGTGCCATCAGTGCAGGGGGACCCTACGAGCAGTACTTC. The gene calls are TRBV10-3 and TRBJ2-7; TRBD1 aligns across 7 bases. CDR3 size: 13 residues. V shed 4 bases, J shed 2 bases, and the junction held 2 bases outside the gene matches. Germline values: CDR1 ENHRY, CDR2 SYGVKD.

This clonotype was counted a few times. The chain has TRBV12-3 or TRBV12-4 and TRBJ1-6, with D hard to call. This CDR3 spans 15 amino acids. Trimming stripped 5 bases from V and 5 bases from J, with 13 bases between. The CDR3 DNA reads TGTGCCAGCAGTGGGCCCTCCAACAATAATTCACCCCTCCACTTT. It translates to CASSGPSNNNSPLHF.

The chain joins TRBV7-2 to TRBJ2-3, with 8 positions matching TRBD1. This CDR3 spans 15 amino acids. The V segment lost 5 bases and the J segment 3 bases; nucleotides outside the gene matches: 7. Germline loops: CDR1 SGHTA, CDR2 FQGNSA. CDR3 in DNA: TGTGCCAGCAGCGGACGACAGGGGCGGACAGATACGCAGTATTTT. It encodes CASSGRQGRTDTQYF.

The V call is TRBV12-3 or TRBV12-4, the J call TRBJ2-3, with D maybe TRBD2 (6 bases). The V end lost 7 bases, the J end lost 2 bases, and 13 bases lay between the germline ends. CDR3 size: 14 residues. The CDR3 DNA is TGTGCCAGCACCGCAGGAGGGACCACAGATACGCAGTATTTT. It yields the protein CASTAGGTTDTQYF.

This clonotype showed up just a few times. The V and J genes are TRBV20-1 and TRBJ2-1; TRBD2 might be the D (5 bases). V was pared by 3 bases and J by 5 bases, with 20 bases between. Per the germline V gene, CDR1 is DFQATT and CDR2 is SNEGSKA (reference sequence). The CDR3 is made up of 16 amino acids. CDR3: CSARAVLVTRNNEQFF. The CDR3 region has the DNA TGCAGTGCTAGGGCTGTACTAGTTACCCGAAACAATGAGCAGTTCTTC.

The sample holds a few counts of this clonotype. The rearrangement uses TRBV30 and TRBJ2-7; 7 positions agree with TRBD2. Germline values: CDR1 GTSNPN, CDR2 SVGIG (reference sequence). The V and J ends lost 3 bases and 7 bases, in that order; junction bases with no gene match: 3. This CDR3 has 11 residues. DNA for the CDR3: TGTGCCTGGAGCTGGGAGGGGGAGCAGTACTTC. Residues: CAWSWEGEQYF.

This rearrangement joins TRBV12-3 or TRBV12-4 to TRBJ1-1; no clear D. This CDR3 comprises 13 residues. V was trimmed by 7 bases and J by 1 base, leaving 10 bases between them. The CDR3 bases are TGTGCCAGCACCCAAGACGGGAACACTGAAGCTTTCTTT. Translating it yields CASTQDGNTEAFF.

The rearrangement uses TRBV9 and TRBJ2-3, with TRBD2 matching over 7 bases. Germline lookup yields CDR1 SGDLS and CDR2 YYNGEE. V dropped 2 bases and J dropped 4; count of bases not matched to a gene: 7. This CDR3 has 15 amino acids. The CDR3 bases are TGTGCCAGCAGCGTCAGCGGGGTTTCAGCAGATACGCAGTATTTT. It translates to CASSVSGVSADTQYF.

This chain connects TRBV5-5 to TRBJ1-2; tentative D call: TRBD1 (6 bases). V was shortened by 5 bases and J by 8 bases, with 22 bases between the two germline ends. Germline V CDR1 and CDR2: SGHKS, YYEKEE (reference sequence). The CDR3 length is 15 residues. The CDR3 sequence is CASRPGSGAWGGYTF. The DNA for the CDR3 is TGTGCCAGCAGACCCGGTTCAGGGGCTTGGGGAGGCTACACCTTC.

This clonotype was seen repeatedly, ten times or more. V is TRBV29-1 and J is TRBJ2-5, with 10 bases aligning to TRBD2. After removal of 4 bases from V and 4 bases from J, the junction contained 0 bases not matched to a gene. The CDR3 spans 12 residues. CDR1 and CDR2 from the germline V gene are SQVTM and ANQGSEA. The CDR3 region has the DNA TGCAGCGTTGCTAGCGGGGGAGAGACCCAGTACTTC. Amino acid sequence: CSVASGGETQYF.